This T cell receptor (beta chain) derives from a study of cytomegalovirus exposure and HLA in healthy donors. Primers for the PCR totalled 60 Vbeta and 13 Jbeta. Generated by immunoSEQ multiplex PCR, the TCRdb table keeps only in-frame clones and is missing some. The data hold under 200,000 clones, with roughly 85% observed a single time. Points on this clone: Its specificity is not known.

This CDR3 spans 15 amino acids. V shed 1 base and J shed 1 base, with 11 bases lying between them. Germline values: CDR1 SGHKS, CDR2 YYEKEE (reference sequence). Findings of the study overall: Several V segments, TRBV6-2 and TRBV6-3 among them, could not be told apart and were dropped. Previously analyzed data showed that most TCR beta V segments were productive at a frequency of about 87% or about 30%. Most CMV-associated TCR beta chains appeared HLA-restricted in a later analysis.

The sequencing sample was made of PBMCs. This clonotype originated in a man aged 18 to 29 in good health and CMV-seropositive. This chain uses TRBV5-5 with TRBJ1-1; D is unresolved. The CDR3 loop reads CASSLQDGTNTEAFF. DNA of the CDR3: TGTGCCAGCAGCTTGCAGGATGGTACGAACACTGAAGCTTTCTTT.